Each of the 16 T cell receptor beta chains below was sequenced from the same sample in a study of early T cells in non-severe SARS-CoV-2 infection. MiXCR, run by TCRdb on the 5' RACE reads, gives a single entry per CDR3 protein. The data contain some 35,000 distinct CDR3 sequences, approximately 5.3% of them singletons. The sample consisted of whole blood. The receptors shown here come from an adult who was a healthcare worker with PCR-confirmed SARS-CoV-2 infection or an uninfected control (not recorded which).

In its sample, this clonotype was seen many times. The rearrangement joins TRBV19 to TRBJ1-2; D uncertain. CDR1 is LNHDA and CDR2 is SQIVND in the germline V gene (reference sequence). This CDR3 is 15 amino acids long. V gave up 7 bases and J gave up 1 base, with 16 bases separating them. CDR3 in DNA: TGTGCCAGTACCCCGCGCATAAACCTTAACTATGGCTACACCTTC. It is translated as CASTPRINLNYGYTF. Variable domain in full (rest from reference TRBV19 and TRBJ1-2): DGGITQSPKYLFRKEGQNVTLSCEQNLNHDAMYWYRQDPGQGLRLIYYSQIVNDFQKGDIAEGYSVSREKKESFPLTVTSAQKNPTAFYLCASTPRINLNYGYTFGSGTRLTVV.

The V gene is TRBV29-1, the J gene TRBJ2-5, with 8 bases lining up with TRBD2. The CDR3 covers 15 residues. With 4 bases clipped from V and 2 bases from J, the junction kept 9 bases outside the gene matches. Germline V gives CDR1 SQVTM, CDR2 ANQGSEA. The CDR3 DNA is TGCAGCGTTGTATTCCTAGCGGGTACTCAAGAGACCCAGTACTTC. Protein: CSVVFLAGTQETQYF.

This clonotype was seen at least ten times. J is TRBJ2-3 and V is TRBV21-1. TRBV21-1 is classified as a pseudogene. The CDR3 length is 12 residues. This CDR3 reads CASSKRVDTQYF. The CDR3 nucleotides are TGTGCCAGCAGCAAAAGGGTGGATACGCAGTATTTT.

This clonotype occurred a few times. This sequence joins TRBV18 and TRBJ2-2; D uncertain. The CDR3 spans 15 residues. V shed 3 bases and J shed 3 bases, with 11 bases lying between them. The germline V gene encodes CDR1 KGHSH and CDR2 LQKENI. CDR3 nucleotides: TGTGCCAGCTCACCTTCAGACGGATACACCGGGGAGCTGTTTTTT. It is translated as CASSPSDGYTGELFF. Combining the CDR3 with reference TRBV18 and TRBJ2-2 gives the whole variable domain NAGVMQNPRHLVRRRGQEARLRCSPMKGHSHVYWYRQLPEEGLKFMVYLQKENIIDESGMPKERFSAEFPKEGPSILRIQQVVRGDSAAYFCASSPSDGYTGELFFGEGSRLTVL.

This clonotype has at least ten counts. The CDR3 sequence is CASSYRGQVEQYF. The CDR3, as DNA: TGTGCCAGCAGTTACAGGGGGCAGGTCGAGCAGTACTTC. This chain connects TRBV6-6 to TRBJ2-7; 7 nucleotides match TRBD1. Germline V gives CDR1 MNHNY, CDR2 SVGAGI (reference sequence). This CDR3 has 13 amino acids. The V and J ends lost 2 bases and 6 bases, in that order; junction bases with no gene match: 4.

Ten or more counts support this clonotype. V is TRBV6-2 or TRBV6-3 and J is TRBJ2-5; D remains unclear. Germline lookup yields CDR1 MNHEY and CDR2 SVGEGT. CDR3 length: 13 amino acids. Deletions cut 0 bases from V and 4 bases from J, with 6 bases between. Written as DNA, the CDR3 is TGTGCCAGCAGTTACTCATGGAGAGAGACCCAGTACTTC. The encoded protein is CASSYSWRETQYF.

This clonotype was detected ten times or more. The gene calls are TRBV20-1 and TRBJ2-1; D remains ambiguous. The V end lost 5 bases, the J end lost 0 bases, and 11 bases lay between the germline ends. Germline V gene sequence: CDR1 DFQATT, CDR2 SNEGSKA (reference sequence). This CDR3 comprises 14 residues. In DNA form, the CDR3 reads TGCAGTGCTGATACTATCCGCTCCTACAATGAGCAGTTCTTC. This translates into CSADTIRSYNEQFF.

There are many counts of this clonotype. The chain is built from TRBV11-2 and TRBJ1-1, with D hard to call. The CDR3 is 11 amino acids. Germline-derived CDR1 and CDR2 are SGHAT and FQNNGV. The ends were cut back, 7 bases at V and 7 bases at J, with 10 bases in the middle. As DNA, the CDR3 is TGTGCCAGCAACGGGTACGGTGAAGCTTTCTTT. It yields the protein CASNGYGEAFF. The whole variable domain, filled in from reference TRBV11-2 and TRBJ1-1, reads EAGVAQSPRYKIIEKRQSVAFWCNPISGHATLYWYQQILGQGPKLLIQFQNNGVVDDSQLPKDRFSAERLKGVDSTLKIQPAKLEDSAVYLCASNGYGEAFFGQGTRLTVV.

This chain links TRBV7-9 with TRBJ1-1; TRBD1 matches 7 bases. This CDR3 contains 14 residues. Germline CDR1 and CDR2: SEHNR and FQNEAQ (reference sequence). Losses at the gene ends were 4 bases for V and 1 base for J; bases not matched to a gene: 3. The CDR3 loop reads CASSSWDRNTEAFF. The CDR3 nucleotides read TGTGCCAGCAGCTCCTGGGACAGGAACACTGAAGCTTTCTTT. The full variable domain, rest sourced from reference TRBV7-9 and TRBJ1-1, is DTGVSQNPRHKITKRGQNVTFRCDPISEHNRLYWYRQTLGQGPEFLTYFQNEAQLEKSRLLSDRFSAERPKGSFSTLEIQRTEQGDSAMYLCASSSWDRNTEAFFGQGTRLTVV.

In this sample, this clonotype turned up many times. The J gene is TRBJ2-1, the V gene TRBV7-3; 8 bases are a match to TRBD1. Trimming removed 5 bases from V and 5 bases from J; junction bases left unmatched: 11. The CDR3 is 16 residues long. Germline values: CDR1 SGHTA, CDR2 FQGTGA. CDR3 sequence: CASSLRTGQADNEQFF. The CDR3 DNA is TGTGCCAGCAGCCTAAGGACGGGACAGGCCGACAATGAGCAGTTCTTC.

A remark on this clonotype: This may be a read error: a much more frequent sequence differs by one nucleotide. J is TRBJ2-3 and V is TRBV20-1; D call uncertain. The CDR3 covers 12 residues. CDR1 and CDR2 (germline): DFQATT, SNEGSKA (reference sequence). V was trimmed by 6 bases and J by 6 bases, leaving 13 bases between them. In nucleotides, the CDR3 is TGCAGTGCCCCTGAGTATCACGATACGCAGTATTTT. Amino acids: CSAPEYHDTQYF.

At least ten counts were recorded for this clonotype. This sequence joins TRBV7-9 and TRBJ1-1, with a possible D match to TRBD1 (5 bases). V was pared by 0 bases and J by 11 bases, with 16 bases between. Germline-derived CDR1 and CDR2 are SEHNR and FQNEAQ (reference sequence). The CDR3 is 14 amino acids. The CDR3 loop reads CASSLARAHAEAFF. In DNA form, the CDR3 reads TGTGCCAGCAGCTTAGCCAGGGCCCATGCGGAGGCTTTCTTT.

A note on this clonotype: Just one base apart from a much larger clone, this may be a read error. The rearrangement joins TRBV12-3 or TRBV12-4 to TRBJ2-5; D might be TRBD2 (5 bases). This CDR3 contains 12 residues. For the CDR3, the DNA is TGTGTCAGCAGCCCAGCGGCGGAGACCCAGTACTTC. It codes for CVSSPAAETQYF.

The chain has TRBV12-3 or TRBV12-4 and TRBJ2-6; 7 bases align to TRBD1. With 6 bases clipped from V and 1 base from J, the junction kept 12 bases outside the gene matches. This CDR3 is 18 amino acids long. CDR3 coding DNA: TGTGCCAGCAGATTTCCGGGACAGAGACATTCTGGGGCCAACGTCCTGACTTTC. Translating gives CASRFPGQRHSGANVLTF.

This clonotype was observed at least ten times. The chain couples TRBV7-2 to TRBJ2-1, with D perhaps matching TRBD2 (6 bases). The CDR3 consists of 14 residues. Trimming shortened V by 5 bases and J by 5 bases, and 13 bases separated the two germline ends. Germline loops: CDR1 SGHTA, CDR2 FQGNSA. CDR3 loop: CASSPRDFHNEQFF. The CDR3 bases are TGTGCCAGCAGCCCGCGGGACTTCCACAATGAGCAGTTCTTC.

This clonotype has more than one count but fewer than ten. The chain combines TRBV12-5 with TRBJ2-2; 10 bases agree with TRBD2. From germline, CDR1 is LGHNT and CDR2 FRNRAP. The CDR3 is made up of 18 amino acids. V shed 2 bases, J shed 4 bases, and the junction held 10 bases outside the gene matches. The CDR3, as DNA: TGTGCTAGTGGTTTGCCCAGCGGGGGGGCCAGGGCCACCGGGGAGCTGTTTTTT. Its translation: CASGLPSGGARATGELFF.